This entry lists 23 T cell receptor beta chains sequenced from one sample in a study of CD8 T cells in Susac syndrome. It was with random hexamers that roughly 0.45 to 1 ug RNA was reverse transcribed. TCRdb passed the immunoSEQ multiplex PCR reads through MiXCR, listing each CDR3 protein once. The sample has roughly 220,000 distinct CDR3 sequences, less than 95% seen once; the top ten hold about 0.15%. Sequencing was carried out using CD4+ T cells from PBMCs. Source of these receptors: a human donor with Susac syndrome.

The chain uses TRBV11-1 and TRBJ2-7; 15 bases are a match to TRBD2. Germline trimming cut 5 bases from V and 0 bases from J; bases unmatched to any gene: 5. CDR3 length equals 17 residues. Germline V CDR1 and CDR2: SGHAT, FQDESV (reference sequence). The CDR3 region has the DNA TGTGCCAGCAGCCCGGGACTAGCGGGGGGTTTCTCCTACGAGCAGTACTTC. Amino acids: CASSPGLAGGFSYEQYF.

V usage is TRBV29-1 and J usage is TRBJ2-3; either TRBD1 or TRBD2 may supply D (6 bases each). This CDR3 contains 13 residues. V gave up 6 bases and J gave up 2 bases, with 12 bases separating them. CDR1 and CDR2 from the germline V gene are SQVTM and ANQGSEA. The CDR3 sequence: CSVGGIFTDTQYF. The CDR3 DNA reads TGCAGCGTAGGGGGGATCTTCACAGATACGCAGTATTTT.

The chain employs TRBV5-1 and TRBJ2-7; D is uncertain. Germline V CDR1 and CDR2: SGHRS, YFSETQ. The CDR3 runs to 14 residues. Trimming shortened V by 1 base and J by 5 bases, and 13 bases separated the two germline ends. This chain's CDR3 is CASSLNTARNEQYF. DNA for the CDR3: TGCGCCAGCAGCTTGAACACGGCGAGAAACGAGCAGTACTTC.

V is TRBV5-1 and J is TRBJ2-1; D gene uncertain. The CDR3 length is 16 residues. The germline V gene has CDR1 SGHRS and CDR2 YFSETQ. With 0 bases removed from V and 0 bases from J, the gap between germline ends came to 10 bases. This CDR3 is CASSLALASSYNEQFF. CDR3 nucleotides: TGCGCCAGCAGCTTGGCCCTGGCTAGCTCCTACAATGAGCAGTTCTTC. The complete variable domain, with remaining parts taken from reference TRBV5-1 and TRBJ2-1, reads KAGVTQTPRYLIKTRGQQVTLSCSPISGHRSVSWYQQTPGQGLQFLFEYFSETQRNKGNFPGRFSGRQFSNSRSEMNVSTLELGDSALYLCASSLALASSYNEQFFGPGTRLTVL.

This clonotype was counted once. V gene TRBV6-5 combines with J gene TRBJ1-2; no reliable D call. V lost 6 bases and J lost 0, with 8 bases in between. Germline values: CDR1 MNHEY, CDR2 SVGAGI. The CDR3 runs 13 residues. The CDR3 spells CASREVTNYGYTF. The CDR3 nucleotides are TGTGCCAGCAGGGAGGTTACTAACTATGGCTACACCTTC.

The chain recombines TRBV4-3 with TRBJ1-1; 9 bases align to TRBD1. With 0 bases clipped from V and 6 bases from J, the junction kept 5 bases outside the gene matches. Germline V gives CDR1 LGHNA, CDR2 YSLEER. The CDR3 length is 15 residues. DNA for the CDR3: TGCGCCAGCAGCCAAGAGGGACAGGGCGTTGCTGAAGCTTTCTTT. Amino acids: CASSQEGQGVAEAFF.

The genes are TRBV7-3 and TRBJ2-2; D may correspond to TRBD1 or TRBD2 (5 bases each). The CDR3 has 16 amino acids. The V gene's germline CDR1 is SGHTA and CDR2 FQGTGA. V was trimmed by 3 bases and J by 4 bases, leaving 15 bases between them. The DNA for the CDR3 is TGTGCCAGCAGCTTTAATTCGAGGGGCAGCACCGGGGAGCTGTTTTTT. It translates to CASSFNSRGSTGELFF.

For the CDR3, the DNA is TGTGCCAGCGGTAGACAGCTTCAAGAGACCCAGTACTTC. As protein: CASGRQLQETQYF. This rearrangement joins TRBV2 to TRBJ2-5; D is perhaps TRBD1 (5 bases). The CDR3 is 13 residues long. The V end lost 8 bases, the J end lost 2 bases, and 12 bases lay between the germline ends. In germline, CDR1 is SNHLY, CDR2 FYNNEI. Full variable domain (remainder filled in from reference TRBV2 and TRBJ2-5): EPEVTQTPSHQVTQMGQEVILRCVPISNHLYFYWYRQILGQKVEFLVSFYNNEISEKSEIFDDQFSVERPDGSNFTLKIRSTKLEDSAMYFCASGRQLQETQYFGPGTRLLVL.

A few counts support this clonotype. J is TRBJ1-6 and V is TRBV6-6; 8 bases fit TRBD1. The germline V gene encodes CDR1 MNHNY and CDR2 SVGAGI (reference sequence). V gave up 8 bases and J gave up 8 bases; unmatched junction bases: 5. This CDR3 spans 13 amino acids. The CDR3 loop reads CASRGQGDSPLHF. DNA of the CDR3: TGTGCCAGCCGAGGACAGGGTGATTCACCCCTCCACTTT.

CDR3 amino acids: CASSPPTGAPQYF. In DNA form, the CDR3 reads TGTGCCAGCAGCCCCCCCACAGGGGCTCCGCAGTATTTT. V and J are TRBV5-6 and TRBJ2-3; 7 positions match TRBD1. V was pared by 4 bases and J by 10 bases, with 9 bases of the junction left unmatched. Germline CDR1 SGHDT, CDR2 YYEEEE. CDR3 length equals 13 residues.

This chain joins TRBV10-2 and TRBJ2-3; possibly TRBD2 for D (7 bases). Germline CDR1 reads WSHSY; CDR2 reads SAAADI. Trimming took 7 bases from V and 5 from J, leaving 16 bases between them. The CDR3 is 14 amino acids. CDR3 DNA sequence: TGCGCCAGCAATCTCGCGGGGGCCGAAGATACGCAGTATTTT. It codes for CASNLAGAEDTQYF.

The gene calls are TRBV6-6 and TRBJ1-6; D is ambiguous. The CDR3 totals 14 residues. Trimming took 5 bases from V and 7 from J, leaving 12 bases between them. The germline V gene has CDR1 MNHNY and CDR2 SVGAGI (reference sequence). The CDR3 region has the DNA TGTGCCAGCAGTGGACTGAGCGGCAATTCACCCCTCCACTTT. Its translation is CASSGLSGNSPLHF.

The chain has TRBV29-1 and TRBJ2-3, with D unresolved. With 2 bases removed from V and 4 bases from J, the gap between germline ends came to 4 bases. The CDR3 is made up of 11 amino acids. Germline V gene sequence: CDR1 SQVTM, CDR2 ANQGSEA. CDR3 amino acids: CSVEFSDTQYF. DNA for the CDR3: TGCAGCGTTGAATTCTCAGATACGCAGTATTTT.

Only one count was recorded for this clonotype. This chain connects TRBV20-1 to TRBJ1-2; 7 bases map to TRBD1. This CDR3 has 15 residues. Trimming at V came to 3 bases and at J to 4 bases, leaving 11 bases not matched to a gene. Looked up from germline, CDR1 is DFQATT and CDR2 is SNEGSKA (reference sequence). CDR3 protein: CSASRTGAAGYGYTF. Written as DNA, the CDR3 is TGCAGTGCTAGCAGAACAGGGGCGGCTGGCTATGGCTACACCTTC.

The chain recombines TRBV6-1 with TRBJ1-6; 8 bases are shared with TRBD1. This CDR3 has 16 residues. Losses at the gene ends were 4 bases for V and 8 bases for J; bases not matched to a gene: 10. CDR1 is MNHNS, CDR2 SASEGT, per germline. CDR3 DNA sequence: TGTGCCAGCAGTGTCAAGGCAGGGGGCTTGGATTCACCCCTCCACTTT. Translating it yields CASSVKAGGLDSPLHF.

The chain uses TRBV4-3 and TRBJ2-3; 8 bases map to TRBD1. After removal of 3 bases from V and 5 bases from J, the junction contained 10 bases not matched to a gene. CDR1 is LGHNA and CDR2 is YSLEER in the germline V gene. The CDR3 length is 16 residues. DNA for the CDR3: TGCGCCAGCAGCCAGAAGTTTTCGGACAGGGAAGATACGCAGTATTTT. Its protein product is CASSQKFSDREDTQYF.

This chain joins TRBV2 and TRBJ2-1; TRBD2 aligns across 8 bases. This CDR3 comprises 15 residues. V lost 0 bases to trimming and J lost 5 bases; unmatched junction nucleotides: 3. Germline CDR1 reads SNHLY; CDR2 reads FYNNEI. Written as DNA, the CDR3 is TGTGCCAGCAGTGAAGCTGGACTAGCTAACAATGAGCAGTTCTTC. This gives the protein CASSEAGLANNEQFF.

The V call is TRBV20-1, the J call TRBJ2-7, with 7 bases matching TRBD1. The trim removed 1 base at V and 4 bases at J, leaving 7 bases unmatched. The CDR3 has 14 residues. From germline, CDR1 is DFQATT and CDR2 SNEGSKA (reference sequence). CDR3 loop: CSARVRDRVYEQYF. The DNA of the CDR3 is TGCAGTGCTAGAGTACGAGACAGGGTGTACGAGCAGTACTTC.

This clonotype was seen just once. This chain uses TRBV5-1 with TRBJ1-2; D is unresolved. The V gene's germline CDR1 is SGHRS and CDR2 YFSETQ. Between the trimmed V and J ends, which lost 4 bases and 4 bases, there was a span of 11 bases. The length of the CDR3 is 13 residues. CDR3 amino acids: CASSPKDLYGYTF. The CDR3 DNA is TGCGCCAGCAGCCCAAAGGACCTCTATGGCTACACCTTC.

V gene TRBV7-2 combines with J gene TRBJ1-1, with 7 bases aligning to TRBD1. The germline CDR1 and CDR2 sequences are SGHTA and FQGNSA. The CDR3 extends over 13 amino acids. J was trimmed by 6 bases and V by 5 bases; bases with no gene match: 6. The CDR3 coding sequence is TGTGCCAGCAGCCCACGGACAGGTGCTGAAGCTTTCTTT. This translates into CASSPRTGAEAFF.

This clonotype was picked up one time. The chain employs TRBV15 and TRBJ2-1; 8 bases are a match to TRBD2. V shed 6 bases and J 12 bases; nucleotides not matched to a gene: 10. The germline V gene has CDR1 LNHNV and CDR2 YYDKDF (reference sequence). The CDR3 extends over 13 amino acids. CDR3 in DNA: TGTGCCACCAGAGCGGGGGATTCCGACGTGCAGTTCTTC. Its translation: CATRAGDSDVQFF.

This chain connects TRBV4-1 to TRBJ1-5; the D is unclear. This CDR3 is built from 14 residues. Germline loops: CDR1 MGHRA, CDR2 YSYEKL. The V and J ends lost 3 bases and 5 bases respectively, with 11 bases between them. The CDR3 spells CASSQAPPDQPQHF. The CDR3 bases are TGCGCCAGCAGCCAGGCCCCCCCGGATCAGCCCCAGCATTTT.

The V and J genes are TRBV9 and TRBJ1-6; D uncertain. With 0 bases removed from V and 8 bases from J, the gap between germline ends came to 9 bases. Germline V gives CDR1 SGDLS, CDR2 YYNGEE. The CDR3 is made up of 14 amino acids. CDR3 coding DNA: TGTGCCAGCAGCGTAGCTTCTTCAGATTCACCCCTCCACTTT. Amino acid sequence: CASSVASSDSPLHF.